The 6 T cell receptor beta chains listed next were all sequenced from one sample in a study of T cells after yellow fever vaccination. TCRdb recomputed calls from the 5' RACE reads with MiXCR, one row per CDR3 protein. The table has hundreds of thousands of distinct CDR3 sequences, approximately 8% seen once. This specimen consisted of PBMCs, obtained 35 to 50 days after the first yellow fever vaccination. These receptors were obtained from a man in his late teens or twenties who received the YFV17D yellow fever vaccine.

This clonotype was counted a few times. The chain uses TRBV5-8 and TRBJ2-5, with D perhaps TRBD1 or TRBD2 (6 bases each). Germline values: CDR1 SGHTS, CDR2 YDEGEE. The CDR3 covers 17 residues. The ends were cut back, 4 bases at V and 4 bases at J, with 23 bases in the middle. As DNA, the CDR3 is TGTGCCAGCAGCCCCTTGATCGACAGGATGGGAGGAGAGACCCAGTACTTC. Amino acid sequence: CASSPLIDRMGGETQYF.

The V and J genes are TRBV12-3 or TRBV12-4 and TRBJ1-2, with 7 bases lining up with TRBD1. V dropped 3 bases and J dropped 7; count of bases not matched to a gene: 8. CDR3 length: 14 amino acids. CDR3 loop: CASSFGGGEGGYTF. Written as DNA, the CDR3 is TGTGCCAGCAGTTTTGGAGGGGGCGAGGGTGGCTACACCTTC.

The table lists this clonotype with many counts. V usage is TRBV4-3 and J usage is TRBJ2-1, with TRBD2 as a possible D gene (5 bases). Trimming pared 0 bases from V and 0 bases from J, leaving 9 bases between. This CDR3 contains 16 residues. The germline CDR1 and CDR2 sequences are LGHNA and YSLEER. CDR3 DNA: TGCGCCAGCAGCCAAGATTATGGGAGCTCCTACAATGAGCAGTTCTTC. Encoded protein: CASSQDYGSSYNEQFF.

As for this clonotype: This may arise from a read error, as a much more abundant clone is one base away. The chain joins TRBV28 to TRBJ2-7; 7 bases map to TRBD2. V lost 3 bases and J lost 2; bases outside the gene matches: 7. The germline V gene has CDR1 MDHEN and CDR2 SYDVKM. CDR3 size: 15 residues. Written as DNA, the CDR3 is TGTGCCAGCAGTTTGGGACTAACGGGGACCTACGAGCAGTACTTC. Amino acids: CASSLGLTGTYEQYF.

Only a few counts were recorded for this clonotype. The V call is TRBV7-9, the J call TRBJ2-5; TRBD2 aligns across 8 bases. V dropped 3 bases and J dropped 6; count of bases not matched to a gene: 9. The CDR3 has 15 amino acids. Germline values: CDR1 SEHNR, CDR2 FQNEAQ (reference sequence). The DNA of the CDR3 is TGTGCCAGCAGCTTCTCGGGGGGGAACAGGAAGACCCAGTACTTC. Its protein is CASSFSGGNRKTQYF. The variable domain in full, completed from reference TRBV7-9 and TRBJ2-5, reads DTGVSQNPRHKITKRGQNVTFRCDPISEHNRLYWYRQTLGQGPEFLTYFQNEAQLEKSRLLSDRFSAERPKGSFSTLEIQRTEQGDSAMYLCASSFSGGNRKTQYFGPGTRLLVL.

This chain uses TRBV7-9 with TRBJ1-1; possible D gene TRBD1, 6 bases. Per germline, CDR1 SEHNR and CDR2 FQNEAQ (reference sequence). This CDR3 has 13 amino acids. Between the trimmed V and J ends, which lost 7 bases and 1 base, there was a span of 10 bases. The CDR3 DNA reads as TGTGCCAGCAACTGGGGGGCGAACACTGAAGCTTTCTTT. Protein product: CASNWGANTEAFF.